What follows are 24 T cell receptor beta chains derived from one specimen sequenced in a study of T-cell reconstitution after alpha-beta-depleted transplantation in children. This sample's TCRbeta library carried unique molecular identifier barcodes. TCRdb processed the PCR reads anew with MiXCR; each CDR3 protein has one entry. The data show around 300,000 distinct CDR3 sequences, with 10% seen just once and about 8% held by the top ten. The material sequenced was PBMCs, taken before TCRalphabeta/CD19-depleted stem cell transplant. The receptor source for this set is a boy under three years old with acute myeloid leukemia, due to receive a stem cell transplant.

This clonotype appeared many times. The chain combines TRBV15 with TRBJ2-7; 14 positions match TRBD2. From germline, CDR1 is LNHNV and CDR2 YYDKDF (reference sequence). The CDR3 is 16 amino acids. Germline trimming cut 6 bases from V and 4 bases from J; bases unmatched to any gene: 8. The CDR3 sequence: CATSPSTSGGAYEQYF. The CDR3 DNA reads as TGTGCCACCAGTCCTTCGACTAGCGGGGGGGCTTACGAGCAGTACTTC.

This clonotype was detected a few times. The chain is built from TRBV24-1 and TRBJ1-4; 9 nucleotides match TRBD1. The CDR3 consists of 15 residues. From germline, CDR1 is KGHDR and CDR2 SFDVKD. The V gene end was trimmed by 4 bases and the J gene end by 8 bases; junction bases not matched to a gene: 7. DNA of the CDR3: TGTGCCACCAGTGAACAGGGGGCAAGGGGAGAAAAACTGTTTTTT. Encoded protein: CATSEQGARGEKLFF.

A few counts support this clonotype. In nucleotides, the CDR3 is TGTGCCAGCAGTTCTCAGGGGGCCGGGGAGCTGTTTTTT. Translated: CASSSQGAGELFF. The chain uses TRBV6-5 and TRBJ2-2; 7 nucleotides agree with TRBD1. Trimming removed 4 bases from V and 6 bases from J; junction bases left unmatched: 2. The CDR3 has 13 amino acids. CDR1 is MNHEY, CDR2 SVGAGI, per germline.

This clonotype was detected many times. The genes are TRBV29-1 and TRBJ2-5; TRBD2 aligns across 8 bases. Per germline, CDR1 SQVTM and CDR2 ANQGSEA. V was clipped by 8 bases and J by 4 bases; unmatched bases: 12. This CDR3 has 14 amino acids. CDR3 protein: CSPHLKAGVETQYF. In nucleotides, the CDR3 is TGCAGCCCCCACCTTAAAGCGGGAGTAGAGACCCAGTACTTC.

This clonotype was seen repeatedly, ten times or more. The chain is built from TRBV28 and TRBJ1-5; no definite D call. The germline V gene has CDR1 MDHEN and CDR2 SYDVKM. Trimming cost V 1 base and J 0 bases, with 16 bases left between them. The CDR3 is made up of 18 amino acids. CDR3 region: CASSLYPTSRYSNQPQHF. CDR3 bases: TGTGCCAGCAGTTTATACCCGACATCCCGTTATAGCAATCAGCCCCAGCATTTT.

This clonotype was seen ten or more times. The chain has TRBV12-3 or TRBV12-4 and TRBJ2-7; weak D call: TRBD1 (6 bases). V lost 7 bases and J 1 base, leaving 8 bases between the germline ends. The CDR3 has 12 amino acids. CDR3 sequence reads: CASTTGSYEQYF. CDR3 bases: TGTGCCAGCACGACAGGATCCTACGAGCAGTACTTC.

The chain joins TRBV18 to TRBJ2-1; a weak D match, TRBD2 (5 bases). CDR3 length: 13 amino acids. In germline, CDR1 is KGHSH, CDR2 LQKENI. Between the trimmed V and J ends, which lost 2 bases and 6 bases, there was a span of 8 bases. The CDR3 loop is CASSPVTSNEQFF. Written as DNA, the CDR3 is TGTGCCAGCTCACCAGTAACTAGCAATGAGCAGTTCTTC. Combining the CDR3 with reference TRBV18 and TRBJ2-1 gives the whole variable domain NAGVMQNPRHLVRRRGQEARLRCSPMKGHSHVYWYRQLPEEGLKFMVYLQKENIIDESGMPKERFSAEFPKEGPSILRIQQVVRGDSAAYFCASSPVTSNEQFFGPGTRLTVL.

This clonotype was seen a few times. The CDR3 coding sequence is TGCAGTGCCCCTTCTACTAGCGGGAACCCTTACGAGCAGTACTTC. This translates into CSAPSTSGNPYEQYF. The chain links TRBV20-1 to TRBJ2-7; TRBD2 agrees at 10 bases. V dropped 6 bases and J dropped 4; count of bases not matched to a gene: 12. This CDR3 has 15 amino acids. Germline loops: CDR1 DFQATT, CDR2 SNEGSKA (reference sequence).

This clonotype was detected ten times or more. In DNA, the CDR3 is TGCAGTGCCAGCGGGAGGGCCGAAGATACGCAGTATTTT. Its translation: CSASGRAEDTQYF. The chain carries TRBV20-1 and TRBJ2-3; TRBD2 matches at 10 bases. The J segment lost 5 bases and the V segment lost 6 bases, leaving 5 bases of the junction unmatched. Germline CDR1 is DFQATT and CDR2 is SNEGSKA (reference sequence). This CDR3 is 13 amino acids long.

This clonotype has more than one count but fewer than ten. This rearrangement joins TRBV20-1 to TRBJ2-1; the D gene is possibly TRBD2 (5 bases). Germline CDR1 is DFQATT and CDR2 is SNEGSKA (reference sequence). Trimming took 3 bases from V and 5 from J, leaving 17 bases between them. This CDR3 region has 15 residues. The CDR3 sequence is CSASPEDWLNNEQFF. The CDR3 DNA follows: TGCAGTGCTAGTCCCGAGGACTGGCTCAACAATGAGCAGTTCTTC.

This clonotype was seen ten or more times. This rearrangement joins TRBV4-2 to TRBJ1-5; 9 nucleotides line up with TRBD1. This CDR3 has 16 amino acids. V lost 4 bases, J lost 7 bases, and 11 bases stayed unmatched. Germline values: CDR1 LGHNA, CDR2 YNFKEQ. CDR3 in DNA: TGTGCCAGCAGCCCTCCGGGACAGGGACAGCACCAGCCCCAGCATTTT. As protein: CASSPPGQGQHQPQHF.

This clonotype showed up many times. V and J are TRBV6-5 and TRBJ2-7; 12 bases match TRBD2. This CDR3 region has 18 residues. J lost 2 bases, V lost 0 bases, and 8 bases had no gene match. CDR1 MNHEY and CDR2 SVGAGI come from the germline V gene. The CDR3 nucleotides are TGTGCCAGCAGTTACTCGACCCCTAGCGGGAGGGTAACCTACGAGCAGTACTTC. Translated: CASSYSTPSGRVTYEQYF.

The V call is TRBV13, the J call TRBJ2-4, with TRBD2 as a possible D gene (6 bases). CDR1 and CDR2 from the germline V gene are PRHDT and FYEKMQ (reference sequence). V dropped 6 bases and J dropped 3 bases, with 21 bases sitting between them. The CDR3 contains 17 residues. The CDR3 DNA reads TGTGCCAGCAGTTCAAGAGACGGGGGAATGGACAAAAACATTCAGTACTTC. This sequence encodes CASSSRDGGMDKNIQYF.

This clonotype has only a few counts. The chain links TRBV7-3 to TRBJ1-4, with a possible D match to TRBD1 (6 bases). This CDR3 comprises 13 residues. CDR1 and CDR2 (germline): SGHTA, FQGTGA. Trimming stripped 11 bases from V and 4 bases from J, with 14 bases between. The CDR3 region has the DNA TGTGCCGGTTCGGGACACTTTAATGAAAAACTGTTTTTT. Protein: CAGSGHFNEKLFF.

V usage is TRBV12-3 or TRBV12-4 and J usage is TRBJ1-5; possible D gene TRBD1, 5 bases. Trimming left V 6 bases short and J 2 bases short, with 20 bases between. The CDR3 contains 17 residues. DNA of the CDR3: TGTGCCAGCAGGGGGGGGATACAGTTCCCTGGCAATCAGCCCCAGCATTTT. Amino acids: CASRGGIQFPGNQPQHF.

In this sample, this clonotype turned up a few times. This sequence joins TRBV5-1 and TRBJ2-7; D gene uncertain. Germline-derived CDR1 and CDR2 are SGHRS and YFSETQ. The CDR3 has 14 residues. V was pared by 7 bases and J by 2 bases, with 16 bases between. The CDR3 nucleotides read TGCGCCAGCTCAACGGGCCTAGGGACCTACGAGCAGTACTTC. Protein product: CASSTGLGTYEQYF.

V gene TRBV9 combines with J gene TRBJ2-1; D is undetermined. V was clipped by 0 bases and J by 12 bases, with 16 bases between them. This CDR3 has 14 amino acids. Germline V gene lookup returns CDR1 SGDLS and CDR2 YYNGEE. The CDR3 is CASSVVGTPSVQFF. The CDR3 DNA sequence: TGTGCCAGCAGCGTAGTTGGTACCCCCTCCGTGCAGTTCTTC. Based on the CDR3 plus reference TRBV9 and TRBJ2-1, the full variable domain is DSGVTQTPKHLITATGQRVTLRCSPRSGDLSVYWYQQSLDQGLQFLIQYYNGEERAKGNILERFSAQQFPDLHSELNLSSLELGDSALYFCASSVVGTPSVQFFGPGTRLTVL.

This clonotype has only a few counts. The V and J genes are TRBV6-5 and TRBJ1-1, with 8 bases fitting TRBD1. The germline gives CDR1 MNHEY, CDR2 SVGAGI. This CDR3 spans 14 amino acids. V shed 7 bases, J shed 0 bases, and the junction held 4 bases outside the gene matches. CDR3 nucleotide sequence: TGTGCCAGCACTAGGACAGGGTTGAACACTGAAGCTTTCTTT. It encodes CASTRTGLNTEAFF.

This clonotype showed up many times. The genes are TRBV20-1 and TRBJ2-7; D might be TRBD1 (6 bases). V was trimmed by 2 bases and J by 3 bases, leaving 8 bases between them. Germline lookup yields CDR1 DFQATT and CDR2 SNEGSKA (reference sequence). The CDR3 totals 12 residues. This chain's CDR3 is CSARKDSYEQYF. DNA of the CDR3: TGCAGTGCTAGAAAGGACAGCTACGAGCAGTACTTC.

This clonotype was counted ten times or more. The chain has TRBV25-1 and TRBJ2-3; no reliable D call. V was trimmed by 5 bases and J by 2 bases, leaving 8 bases between them. Germline CDR1 reads MGHDK; CDR2 reads SYGVNS. The CDR3 sequence is 13 residues long. CDR3 protein: CASSLGNTDTQYF. The CDR3 DNA reads as TGTGCCAGCAGTCTGGGCAACACAGATACGCAGTATTTT.

This clonotype was counted many times. The chain employs TRBV20-1 and TRBJ2-5, with 9 positions matching TRBD2. Germline V gives CDR1 DFQATT, CDR2 SNEGSKA (reference sequence). The CDR3 has 14 residues. The V gene end was trimmed by 5 bases and the J gene end by 4 bases; junction bases not matched to a gene: 8. Here the CDR3 DNA reads TGCAGTGCTGCCGGGACTAGCAGAGGAGAGACCCAGTACTTC. Protein sequence: CSAAGTSRGETQYF.

This clonotype was found many times. The chain carries TRBV20-1 and TRBJ2-7; D tentatively reads TRBD1 or TRBD2 (5 bases each). The CDR3 totals 15 residues. The germline V gene has CDR1 DFQATT and CDR2 SNEGSKA (reference sequence). V was trimmed by 0 bases and J by 2 bases, leaving 14 bases between them. CDR3 sequence: CSARDRGRGPYEQYF. DNA for the CDR3: TGCAGTGCTAGAGATCGAGGACGGGGACCCTACGAGCAGTACTTC.

This chain links TRBV5-1 with TRBJ2-2; the match to TRBD1 covers 11 bases. The CDR3 is made up of 16 amino acids. Trimming took 3 bases from V and 9 from J; bases not matched to a gene: 10. Germline CDR1 SGHRS, CDR2 YFSETQ. The CDR3 loop is CASSWRDRGCLRELFF. CDR3 bases: TGCGCCAGCAGCTGGAGGGACAGGGGGTGCCTCCGGGAGCTGTTTTTT. The variable domain in full, completed from reference TRBV5-1 and TRBJ2-2, reads KAGVTQTPRYLIKTRGQQVTLSCSPISGHRSVSWYQQTPGQGLQFLFEYFSETQRNKGNFPGRFSGRQFSNSRSEMNVSTLELGDSALYLCASSWRDRGCLRELFFGEGSRLTVL.

Many counts were recorded for this clonotype. The chain employs TRBV28 and TRBJ1-5; the D is unclear. Germline V lookup: CDR1 MDHEN, CDR2 SYDVKM. V lost 2 bases, J lost 0 bases, and 2 bases lay in between. The length of the CDR3 is 13 residues. CDR3 amino acids: CASSLISNQPQHF. The CDR3 DNA reads as TGTGCCAGCAGTTTAATTAGCAATCAGCCCCAGCATTTT.